The entry below describes one T cell receptor (beta chain). No antigen is known for it. The data belong to a study of T cells in localized non-small cell lung cancer. Notes on the study in general: Uninvolved nearby lung showed the greatest T cell clonality, exceeding that found in tumor.

The assay was immunoSEQ multiplex PCR, and TCRdb's table has in-frame clones only and misses some. Here the sample spans over 30,000 clones, about 81% being singletons. This material consisted of peripheral blood, taken before any cancer treatment. The receptor's source is a male donor aged 60 or over with stage II squamous cell lung carcinoma.

DNA of the CDR3: TGTGCCACCCCGGGAGGGGGGGGCGTGAACACCGGGGAGCTGTTTTTT. Protein sequence: CATPGGGGVNTGELFF. V and J are TRBV5-4 and TRBJ2-2; TRBD2 agrees at 8 bases. This CDR3 has 16 amino acids. CDR1 and CDR2 from the germline V gene are SGHNT and YYREEE (reference sequence). With 9 bases clipped from V and 1 base from J, the junction kept 11 bases outside the gene matches.